This T cell receptor (beta chain) was sequenced for a study of OX40 agonist ivuxolimab in advanced cancers. Measured with immunoSEQ multiplex PCR; TCRdb has only the in-frame clones, and not every one. The sample comprises about 140,000 clones, more than 85% of which are singletons, and roughly 1% rests with the top ten. Trimming cost V 4 bases and J 2 bases; bases outside gene matches: 3. CDR1 MNHEY and CDR2 SMNVEV come from the germline V gene (reference sequence). CDR3 length: 15 residues. This rearrangement joins TRBV27 to TRBJ2-1, with TRBD1 matching over 9 bases. The TCR was taken from an adult with an advanced solid tumor such as melanoma, head and neck, liver or kidney cancer. The sequences come from CD4+ or CD8+ T cells sorted from blood, collected in a trial of the OX40 agonist ivuxolimab. The CDR3 DNA reads TGTGCCAGCAGTTCGGACAGGGGCCCCTACAATGAGCAGTTCTTC. It codes for CASSSDRGPYNEQFF.